These 12 T cell receptor beta chains came from one sample sequenced in a study of blood T cells in healthy people across ages (dated by TCRdb to between 2015 and 2017). Library prep was done by 5' RACE. The sequencing machine was an Illumina HiSeq 2500. A second about 7 to 12 cycle PCR used a sample-barcoded 5' primer and a J-beta primer mix. TCRdb handled the public reads itself, with Q25 trimming in fastp and clone calling in MiXCR, and kept productive beta chains. Each CDR3 protein gets just one entry, which takes the most common genes and DNA from the rows behind it. This sample is represented by about 1.6 million distinct CDR3 sequences; 30% to 35% of them were singletons. The ten largest clonotypes hold about 11% of the sample. What was sequenced was blood. The receptors were gathered from a woman in her 30s in good health.

CDR3 protein: CASSAGQTGYEQYF. The CDR3 region has the DNA TGTGCCAGCAGTGCGGGACAGACCGGCTACGAGCAGTACTTC. The chain uses TRBV6-1 and TRBJ2-5; 7 positions agree with TRBD1. The DNA matches TRBJ2-7 better at its end, which makes the J call doubtful. The CDR3 is 14 residues long. Germline assignment: CDR1 MNHNS and CDR2 SASEGT.

There are a few counts of this clonotype. The rearrangement uses TRBV25-1 and TRBJ2-7; 12 nucleotides line up with TRBD1. Germline CDR1 is MGHDK and CDR2 is SYGVNS. Germline trimming cut 5 bases from V and 8 bases from J; bases unmatched to any gene: 7. The CDR3 extends over 14 amino acids. This CDR3 reads CASSLRDRGRQQYF. The CDR3 DNA sequence: TGTGCCAGCAGTTTAAGGGACAGGGGGCGTCAGCAGTACTTC.

This clonotype appeared a few times. This chain uses TRBV7-9 with TRBJ1-6, with no clear D. Germline V gene sequence: CDR1 SEHNR, CDR2 FQNEAQ (reference sequence). The CDR3 is made up of 15 amino acids. V was shortened by 4 bases and J by 7 bases, with 14 bases between the two germline ends. CDR3 coding DNA: TGTGCCAGCAGCTCCGACATCGGCGGGAATTCACCCCTCCACTTT. Translation: CASSSDIGGNSPLHF.

This clonotype was observed a handful of times. The CDR3 sequence is CASSRTGDREQYF. The CDR3 region has the DNA TGTGCCAGCAGTAGGACAGGGGATCGCGAGCAGTACTTC. The chain is built from TRBV6-1 and TRBJ2-5, with 9 bases fitting TRBD1. The DNA matches TRBJ2-7 better at its end, which makes the J call doubtful. This CDR3 spans 13 amino acids. Looked up from germline, CDR1 is MNHNS and CDR2 is SASEGT.

This clonotype has at least ten counts. The chain is built from TRBV10-3 and TRBJ2-6, with 8 bases matching TRBD1. The V gene's germline CDR1 is ENHRY and CDR2 SYGVKD. Trimming took 5 bases from V and 1 from J; bases not matched to a gene: 16. The length of the CDR3 is 20 residues. CDR3 nucleotide sequence: TGTGCCATCAGTAGCAAGATCGGGGGCCAGGGGGCGTCTGGGGCCAACGTCCTGACTTTC. It codes for CAISSKIGGQGASGANVLTF.

V and J are TRBV7-2 and TRBJ2-7; 9 bases are shared with TRBD2. Trimming cost V 6 bases and J 7 bases; bases outside gene matches: 10. The germline gives CDR1 SGHTA, CDR2 FQGNSA. There are 14 residues in the CDR3. CDR3 in DNA: TGTGCCAGCAGGTTTACGAGCGGGAGGTTTGAGCAGTACTTC. It codes for CASRFTSGRFEQYF.

This sequence joins TRBV27 and TRBJ2-7, with TRBD2 as a possible D gene (7 bases). The CDR3 loop spans 15 amino acids. V shed 4 bases and J shed 4 bases, with 17 bases lying between them. CDR1 is MNHEY and CDR2 is SMNVEV in the germline V gene (reference sequence). In DNA form, the CDR3 reads TGTGCCAGCAGTTATCGGGGGGCGTCTACATACGAGCAGTACTTC. The encoded protein is CASSYRGASTYEQYF.

V is TRBV6-2 or TRBV6-3 and J is TRBJ1-1, with D unresolved. The CDR3 length is 12 residues. Germline CDR1 and CDR2: MNHEY and SVGEGT. Trimming stripped 2 bases from V and 3 bases from J, with 4 bases between. CDR3: CASSYSYTEAFF. DNA of the CDR3: TGTGCCAGCAGTTACAGCTACACTGAAGCTTTCTTT.

The chain couples TRBV27 to TRBJ2-5, with TRBD1 as a possible D gene (5 bases). The CDR3 has 16 residues. CDR1 is MNHEY, CDR2 SMNVEV, per germline (reference sequence). V lost 4 bases to trimming and J lost 1 base, with 16 bases between them. Written as DNA, the CDR3 is TGTGCCAGCAGTTATTATGGCCGGCAGGGCCAAGAGACCCAGTACTTC. Translating gives CASSYYGRQGQETQYF.

This clonotype was picked up a small number of times. The CDR3 does not end in the conserved phenylalanine or tryptophan, so this is likely a read error. The chain uses TRBV11-2 and TRBJ2-3; weak D call: TRBD2 (7 bases). Germline assignment: CDR1 SGHAT and CDR2 FQNNGV. This CDR3 has 18 residues. Trimming cost V 1 base and J 1 base, with 18 bases left between them. The DNA of the CDR3 is TGTGCCAGCAGCTTAGGGACCAAGGGGGAGGGCCGCACAGATACGCAGTATTTG. Its translation is CASSLGTKGEGRTDTQYL.

This clonotype was recorded a few times. CDR3 sequence reads: CASSQECLLAGQGGCNEQFF. CDR3 DNA sequence: TGTGCCAGCAGCCAAGAATGTCTTCTTGCTGGACAGGGAGGATGTAATGAGCAGTTCTTC. The chain employs TRBV3-1 and TRBJ2-1; 8 bases align to TRBD1. V was pared by 0 bases and J by 7 bases, with 20 bases of the junction left unmatched. CDR1 is LGHDT, CDR2 YNNKEL, per germline (reference sequence). The CDR3 is 20 residues long.

V and J are TRBV3-1 and TRBJ1-5; 8 nucleotides line up with TRBD1. V lost 2 bases, J lost 7 bases, and 7 bases stayed unmatched. Germline CDR1 reads LGHDT; CDR2 reads YNNKEL (reference sequence). This CDR3 has 15 residues. CDR3 sequence reads: CASSQMTGVGQPQHF. In nucleotides, the CDR3 is TGTGCCAGCAGCCAAATGACAGGGGTTGGACAGCCCCAGCATTTT.